This TCR beta chain was captured in a study of Ad26.COV2.S vaccination and SARS-CoV-2 variants. General study points: The TCR-based breadth and depth measures might underestimate overall T cell responses.

CDR3 length equals 13 residues. CDR1 and CDR2 (germline): WSHSY, SAAADI. V dropped 3 bases and J dropped 0 bases, with 5 bases sitting between them. Indicated treatment: around 19 received Ad26.COV2.S at low or high dose, single or two shots; about 5 received placebo; per-sample allocation not given. The investigators took samples on day 63 after the first vaccine or placebo injection. In the vaccine, an Ad26 vector expressed the SARS-CoV-2 spike of the Wuhan strain. The data were produced by immunoSEQ multiplex PCR, yet TCRdb's version contains in-frame clones alone and is incomplete. The sample comprises a few hundred thousand clones, roughly 88% of which are singletons, and 3.6% rests with the top ten. Details on this clone: The antigen is undetermined.

The genes are TRBV10-2 and TRBJ1-1; D is unresolved. The receptor was derived from a person aged 18-65 years who received the Ad26.COV2.S COVID-19 vaccine or a placebo. The sample consisted of peripheral blood, taken in a trial of Ad26.COV2.S vaccine versus placebo. DNA for the CDR3: TGCGCCAGCAGTGACGGGATGAACACTGAAGCTTTCTTT. As protein: CASSDGMNTEAFF.